This TCR beta chain derives from a study of breast tumors, draining lymph nodes, adjacent tissues. This clonotype was counted many times. The antigen is not known. From the multiplex PCR reads, TCRdb called clonotypes with MiXCR, one entry per CDR3 protein. The sample gives approximately 100,000 distinct CDR3 sequences, 20% to 25% of which show up once; less than 1.5% is in the top ten. General study results and limits: Data only fit, rather than demonstrated, lymph node origin of most tumor T cells.

CDR1 DFQATT and CDR2 SNEGSKA come from the germline V gene (reference sequence). CDR3 length: 14 amino acids. The junction had 3 bases not matched to a gene; V was cut back by 0 bases and J by 4 bases. Samples came from axillary lymph nodes draining the breast cancer. The sequencing input was axillary lymph node tissue. The chain links TRBV20-1 to TRBJ2-3; 8 nucleotides agree with TRBD1. The sequence was obtained from a female donor with breast cancer. Some clones in this sample may be carry-over from other donors' samples. The CDR3 spells CSARDGQGADTQYF. CDR3 DNA sequence: TGCAGTGCTAGAGATGGACAGGGAGCAGATACGCAGTATTTT.